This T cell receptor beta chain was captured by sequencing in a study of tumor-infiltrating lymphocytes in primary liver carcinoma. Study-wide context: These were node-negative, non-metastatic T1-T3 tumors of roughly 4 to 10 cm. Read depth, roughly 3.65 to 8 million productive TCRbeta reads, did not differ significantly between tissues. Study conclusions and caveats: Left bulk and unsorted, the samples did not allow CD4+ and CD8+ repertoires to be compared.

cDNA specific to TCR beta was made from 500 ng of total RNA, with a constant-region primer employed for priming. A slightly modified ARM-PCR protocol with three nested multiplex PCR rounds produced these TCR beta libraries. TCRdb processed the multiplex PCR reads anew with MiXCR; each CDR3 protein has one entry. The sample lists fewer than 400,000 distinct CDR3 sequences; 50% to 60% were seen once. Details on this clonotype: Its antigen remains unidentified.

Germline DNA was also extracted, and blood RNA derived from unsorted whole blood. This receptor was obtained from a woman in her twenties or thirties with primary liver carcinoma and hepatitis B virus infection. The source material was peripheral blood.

The CDR3 region is CVCSLSRRYNEQFF. The CDR3 bases are TGTGTCTGCAGCCTGAGTCGGCGTTACAATGAGCAGTTCTTC. The V call is TRBV7-8, the J call TRBJ2-1; D ambiguous. CDR1 is SGHVS, CDR2 FQNEAQ, per germline. The CDR3 is made up of 14 amino acids.